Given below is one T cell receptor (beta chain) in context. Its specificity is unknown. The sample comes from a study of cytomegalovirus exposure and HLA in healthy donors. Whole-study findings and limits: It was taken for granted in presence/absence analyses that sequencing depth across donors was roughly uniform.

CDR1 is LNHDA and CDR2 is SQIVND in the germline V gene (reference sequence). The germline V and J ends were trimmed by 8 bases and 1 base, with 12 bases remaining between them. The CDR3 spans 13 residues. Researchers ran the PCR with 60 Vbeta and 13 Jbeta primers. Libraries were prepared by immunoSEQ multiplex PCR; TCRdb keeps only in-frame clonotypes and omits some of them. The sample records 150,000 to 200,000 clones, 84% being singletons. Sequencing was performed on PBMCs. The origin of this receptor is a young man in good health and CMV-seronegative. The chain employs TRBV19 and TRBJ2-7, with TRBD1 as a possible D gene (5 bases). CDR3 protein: CASSIQGSYEQYF. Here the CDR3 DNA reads TGTGCCAGTTCCATCCAGGGATCCTACGAGCAGTACTTC.